This TCR beta chain was profiled in a study of blood T cell repertoires in COVID-19. The repertoire was sequenced with immunoSEQ multiplex PCR; TCRdb's copy has only in-frame clones and lacks some. The sample has around 46,000 clones, around 83% seen once. This TCR came from a man between 35 and 55 years old with active COVID-19. The material sequenced was peripheral blood.

The CDR3 nucleotides are TGCAGTGCTATTCAGGGTGGGGCTTTCTTT. Translating gives CSAIQGGAFF. The chain is built from TRBV20-1 and TRBJ1-1, with D perhaps matching TRBD1 (5 bases). There are 10 residues in the CDR3. The germline CDR1 and CDR2 sequences are DFQATT and SNEGSKA (reference sequence). The V end was cut by 4 bases, the J end by 11 bases, with 11 bases between.